One sample yielded the 11 T cell receptor beta chains listed below, sequenced in a study of blood T cell repertoires in COVID-19. Produced via immunoSEQ multiplex PCR; TCRdb's table is partial and in-frame only. This table has more than 200,000 clones, roughly 80% appearing once. Sequencing was performed on peripheral blood. These receptor sequences come from a woman over 75 with acute or convalescent COVID-19.

V is TRBV7-3 and J is TRBJ2-2; D might be TRBD2 (5 bases). CDR3 length: 16 residues. Germline V CDR1 and CDR2: SGHTA, FQGTGA. V gave up 5 bases and J gave up 0 bases, with 13 bases separating them. The CDR3 protein is CASSRTRVSNTGELFF. The CDR3 region has the DNA TGTGCCAGCAGCAGGACTCGAGTTTCGAACACCGGGGAGCTGTTTTTT. The whole variable domain, remainder taken from reference TRBV7-3 and TRBJ2-2, is GAGVSQTPSNKVTEKGKYVELRCDPISGHTALYWYRQSLGQGPEFLIYFQGTGAADDSGLPNDRFFAVRPEGSVSTLKIQRTERGDSAVYLCASSRTRVSNTGELFFGEGSRLTVL.

The genes are TRBV7-9 and TRBJ2-7; 13 bases match TRBD2. CDR3 length equals 16 residues. The germline V gene has CDR1 SEHNR and CDR2 FQNEAQ (reference sequence). The V and J ends lost 5 bases and 1 base, in that order; junction bases with no gene match: 5. The CDR3 DNA reads as TGTGCCAGCAGCGGACTAGCGGGAGTCGGGTCCTACGAGCAGTACTTC. Amino acid sequence: CASSGLAGVGSYEQYF.

V gene TRBV6-2 or TRBV6-3 combines with J gene TRBJ1-1; D perhaps matches TRBD1 (6 bases). V was clipped by 5 bases and J by 6 bases, with 22 bases between them. This CDR3 has 16 residues. CDR1 is MNHEY and CDR2 is SVGEGT in the germline V gene. CDR3 in amino acids: CASSPFYSGERAEAFF. The CDR3 nucleotides are TGTGCCAGCAGTCCCTTCTACTCAGGGGAGAGGGCTGAAGCTTTCTTT.

This chain uses TRBV19 with TRBJ1-5, with 12 bases fitting TRBD1. Germline V gene sequence: CDR1 LNHDA, CDR2 SQIVND (reference sequence). J was trimmed by 6 bases and V by 9 bases; bases with no gene match: 6. The CDR3 is 14 amino acids. CDR3 bases: TGTGCCAGCTCCGGGACAGGGGGCAGTCAGCCCCAGCATTTT. Protein sequence: CASSGTGGSQPQHF.

This clone was counted a single time. This chain connects TRBV18 to TRBJ1-3, with 7 bases lining up with TRBD1. The CDR3 totals 16 residues. The germline V gene has CDR1 KGHSH and CDR2 LQKENI. Trimming cost V 2 bases and J 2 bases; bases outside gene matches: 6. CDR3 amino acids: CASSPIPTGAGNTIYF. The CDR3 DNA reads as TGTGCCAGCTCACCAATACCTACAGGGGCTGGAAACACCATATATTTT. The complete variable domain, with remaining parts taken from reference TRBV18 and TRBJ1-3, reads NAGVMQNPRHLVRRRGQEARLRCSPMKGHSHVYWYRQLPEEGLKFMVYLQKENIIDESGMPKERFSAEFPKEGPSILRIQQVVRGDSAAYFCASSPIPTGAGNTIYFGEGSWLTVV.

CDR3 region: CASSQGGMGETQYF. The DNA of the CDR3 is TGTGCCAGCAGCCAAGGAGGGATGGGGGAGACCCAGTACTTC. The chain combines TRBV3-1 (or the pseudogene TRBV3-2) with TRBJ2-5; perhaps TRBD2 as D (5 bases). Germline V lookup: CDR1 LGHDT, CDR2 YNNKEL (reference sequence). V was cut by 1 base and J by 5 bases, with 11 bases left in between. The CDR3 runs 14 residues.

This chain joins TRBV5-8 and TRBJ2-1; tentative D call: TRBD2 (6 bases). The CDR3 extends over 16 amino acids. V gave up 0 bases and J gave up 2 bases, with 12 bases separating them. Germline V lookup: CDR1 SGHTS, CDR2 YDEGEE. CDR3 sequence (DNA): TGTGCCAGCAGCTTGGAGGGACTTCCGACCTACAATGAGCAGTTCTTC. Translated: CASSLEGLPTYNEQFF.

The chain joins TRBV29-1 to TRBJ1-1; 10 bases fit TRBD1. V shed 3 bases, J shed 4 bases, and the junction held 2 bases outside the gene matches. The CDR3 sequence is 13 residues long. Germline lookup yields CDR1 SQVTM and CDR2 ANQGSEA. The DNA for the CDR3 is TGCAGCGTTGAGGGACAGGGGATCACTGAAGCTTTCTTT. Translation gives CSVEGQGITEAFF.

The chain links TRBV6-2 or TRBV6-3 to TRBJ1-1; D gene unclear. Trimming removed 4 bases at V and 8 bases at J, with 14 bases between. Germline V gene lookup returns CDR1 MNHEY and CDR2 SVGEGT. There are 13 residues in the CDR3. The CDR3 loop reads CASSLNRAGEAFF. DNA for the CDR3: TGTGCCAGCAGTTTAAATCGAGCCGGGGAAGCTTTCTTT.

The V gene is TRBV11-2, the J gene TRBJ2-3; 10 bases match TRBD2. CDR1 and CDR2 (germline): SGHAT, FQNNGV. The CDR3 contains 17 residues. Trimming cost V 4 bases and J 2 bases; bases outside gene matches: 9. The CDR3 sequence: CASSSGLANSPTDTQYF. The CDR3 DNA reads TGTGCCAGCAGCTCGGGACTAGCGAACTCACCCACAGATACGCAGTATTTT. The full variable domain, its missing parts supplied by reference TRBV11-2 and TRBJ2-3, is EAGVAQSPRYKIIEKRQSVAFWCNPISGHATLYWYQQILGQGPKLLIQFQNNGVVDDSQLPKDRFSAERLKGVDSTLKIQPAKLEDSAVYLCASSSGLANSPTDTQYFGPGTRLTVL.

This clone came up a few times. V gene TRBV29-1 combines with J gene TRBJ2-2; D might be TRBD2 (6 bases). The CDR3 is made up of 14 amino acids. The V gene lost 2 bases and the J gene lost 5 bases, with 12 bases spanning the gap. Germline CDR1 SQVTM, CDR2 ANQGSEA. The CDR3 loop is CSVESGVDTGELFF. For the CDR3, the DNA is TGCAGCGTTGAATCGGGAGTCGATACCGGGGAGCTGTTTTTT.